The clone carrying this T cell receptor (beta chain) occurred a few times. TCRdb reprocessed the RT-PCR reads via MiXCR and lists one record per CDR3 protein. Here the sample spans roughly 710,000 distinct CDR3 sequences, less than 15% being singletons. The sample is drawn from a study of response to subunit inactivated influenza vaccine. The CDR3 covers 14 residues. Trimming stripped 2 bases from V and 4 bases from J, with 12 bases between. The chain joins TRBV12-3 or TRBV12-4 to TRBJ2-7; D not certain. The receptor comes from a middle-aged man who received an inactivated influenza vaccine. Sample: PBMCs from blood, taken 14 days before vaccination. CDR3 residues: CASSLWPTSYEQYF. The CDR3 nucleotides read TGTGCCAGCAGTTTATGGCCGACGAGTTACGAGCAGTACTTC.